The clone carrying this T cell receptor beta chain was observed a handful of times. The sample is drawn from a study of T cells after yellow fever vaccination. TCRdb reprocessed the 5' RACE reads via MiXCR and lists one record per CDR3 protein. The sample contains 300,000 to 450,000 distinct CDR3 sequences, about 6% of which appear only once. Germline CDR1 and CDR2: LNHDA and SQIVND (reference sequence). The V and J ends lost 1 base and 4 bases respectively, with 11 bases between them. This CDR3 spans 15 amino acids. This TCR was sampled from a man in his thirties or forties who received the YFV17D yellow fever vaccine. The chain joins TRBV19 to TRBJ2-1; D not resolved. Here the sequenced sample was PBMCs, taken 5 days after the yellow fever booster vaccination. The CDR3 nucleotides are TGTGCCAGTAGTATAGGTTCGAACACATACAATGAGCAGTTCTTC. Encoded protein: CASSIGSNTYNEQFF.